This TCR beta chain was sequenced during a study of read filtering for tumor transcriptome and immune sequencing (TCRdb year 2020). With respect to the entire study: The cohort consisted of around 18 male and under 15 female patients, with a mean age of roughly 66 years and an age range of about 47 to 90. TCR-region mapped reads per sample ranged from about 4.05 to 11 million with IR-seq versus only about 75 to 1273 with RNA-seq. The study compared TCR repertoires from targeted immune repertoire sequencing and bulk whole-transcriptome sequencing run on the same bone marrow samples. One main goal was a read-filtering strategy for immune repertoire data, in particular deciding whether clonotypes backed by only one read should be removed. By revised international staging, about 8 patients were R-ISS I, 15 to 20 were R-ISS II and about 7 were R-ISS III. After DNase treatment, whole-transcriptome libraries were prepared with the TruSeq RNA Access Library Prep Kit. The investigation overall reported the following: Compared with RNA-seq, IR-seq captured clonotypes at much higher depth and more reliably, and a smaller IR-seq throughput was enough to identify most shared clonotypes. Rather than purified T cells, the sorted CD138-negative fraction was a mixed bone marrow immune population. In IR-seq, around 85% of clonotypes but about 3.5% of total reads were represented by single-read clonotypes, whereas in RNA-seq, about 70% of clonotypes and 40% to 55% of reads were represented by single-read clonotypes. The correlation between IR-seq and RNA-seq shared clonotype proportions rose when single-read clonotypes were removed.

CDR1 and CDR2 were assigned from the germline V gene as MGHRA and YSYEKL. The CDR3 holds 15 amino acids from the cysteine to the phenylalanine. The kept DNA is CDR3 alone, 45 bases in frame from the first base. The trim is 0 bases for V and 2 bases for J, with a gap of 11 bases between the germline ends. As regards this clonotype: The clone's antigen remains unknown. The record has no base qualities; no much larger clone is one base away.

The Immunoverse kit was used to build TCR libraries from roughly 440 ng RNA, with molecular barcoded adaptors covering alpha/delta and beta/gamma chains. The same RNA used for transcriptome sequencing was used for TCR library preparation. Sequencing of the TCR libraries was done on an Illumina HiSeq 4000 with 2 x 150 cycles. On the study's bioinformatics: With MiXCR, TCR reads were aligned to human V, D, J and C references and assembled into CDR3 clonotypes, with quality filtering and error correction included. Clonotype counts and gene usage diversity were analyzed with the tcR package in R. Raw mapping reads were checked after the RNA-seq reads had been mapped by STAR aligner version 2.5.3a onto the human GRCh37 genome. IR-seq fastq files were randomly downsampled with Seqtk 1.3 to test the effect of sequencing depth on detected clonotypes. The public reads were reanalyzed by TCRdb: fastp trimming at Q25, MiXCR alignment, in-frame beta chains only. One record per CDR3 amino acid sequence lists the most common genes and DNA. The V and J calls here are based on TCRdb, not the publication. In all, the sample holds 20,000 to 25,000 distinct CDR3 sequences, and around 13% of those were seen once. The leading ten clones occupy more than 50% of the sample.

Bone marrow was sampled from every patient at the time of active disease. Ficoll-Hypaque density gradient centrifugation was used to isolate the bone marrow mononuclear cells. Myeloma plasma cells were removed and CD138-negative cells were collected by negative selection after labeling with CD138 magnetic microbeads on a MACS separator. The purity of the isolated cells was checked by flow cytometry with CD138 antibodies on an Attune NxT. TRIzol reagent was used to extract total RNA, which was then quantified with a NanoDrop spectrophotometer. Paired RNA-seq and IR-seq were performed on each patient's CD138-negative bone marrow sample.

The TCR originated in a donor at least 40 years old with multiple myeloma. This chain is built from TRBV4-1 and TRBJ2-7; the D gene lacks a confident call. Source material: a population of CD138-negative cells sorted from bone marrow. The sample's cell subset or site, from its label and the paper: bone marrow mononuclear cells depleted of CD138+ plasma/myeloma cells by negative magnetic selection. The CDR3 protein is CASSQETEPPYEQYF. Read as DNA, the sequence is TGCGCCAGCAGCCAAGAAACAGAACCCCCCTACGAGCAGTACTTC.